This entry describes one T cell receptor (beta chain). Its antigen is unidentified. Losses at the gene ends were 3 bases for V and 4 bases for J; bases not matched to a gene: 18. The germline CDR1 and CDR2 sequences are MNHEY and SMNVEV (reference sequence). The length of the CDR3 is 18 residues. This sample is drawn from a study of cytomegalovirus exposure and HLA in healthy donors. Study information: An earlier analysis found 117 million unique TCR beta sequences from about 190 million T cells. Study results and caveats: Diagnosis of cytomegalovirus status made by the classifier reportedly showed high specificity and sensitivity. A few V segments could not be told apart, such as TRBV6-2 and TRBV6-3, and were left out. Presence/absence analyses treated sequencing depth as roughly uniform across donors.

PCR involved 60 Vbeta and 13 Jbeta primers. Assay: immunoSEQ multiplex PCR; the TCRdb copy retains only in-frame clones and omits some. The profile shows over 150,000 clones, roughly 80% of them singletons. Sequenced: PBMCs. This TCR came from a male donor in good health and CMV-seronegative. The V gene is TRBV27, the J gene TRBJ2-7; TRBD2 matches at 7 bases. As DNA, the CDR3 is TGTGCCAGCAGTTTTGACTGGCCAGCGGGGCCCGGCAAGTACGAGCAGTACTTC. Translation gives CASSFDWPAGPGKYEQYF.